These 15 T cell receptor beta chains came from one sample sequenced in a study of shared T cell receptors in the human thymus. Repertoires were generated with immunoSEQ multiplex PCR, while TCRdb's copy carries only in-frame clones and drops some. The top ten hold around 0.012% of the sample, which has hundreds of thousands of clones, around 78% seen once. The same data also went into a second study, on human thymus T cells.

The sequenced sample consisted of thymocytes. Source of these receptors: a boy less than two years old with a congenital heart defect.

This chain uses TRBV5-6 with TRBJ1-1; TRBD1 agrees at 9 bases. Germline CDR1 is SGHDT and CDR2 is YYEEEE. Germline trimming cut 4 bases from V and 5 bases from J; bases unmatched to any gene: 6. This CDR3 region has 14 residues. The CDR3 region has the DNA TGTGCCAGCAGCCCCCGGGACAGGGAAACTGAAGCTTTCTTT. As protein: CASSPRDRETEAFF.

This clone appeared a few times. This chain links TRBV2 with TRBJ2-3; TRBD2 matches at 15 bases. Germline CDR1 reads SNHLY; CDR2 reads FYNNEI. V dropped 6 bases and J dropped 4; count of bases not matched to a gene: 14. This CDR3 comprises 19 residues. The CDR3 DNA follows: TGTGCCAGCAGCAGGACTAGCGGGAGGGCCAATGGAGGGTCAGATACGCAGTATTTT. Translation: CASSRTSGRANGGSDTQYF.

This CDR3 reads CASSYSNNRGSEAFF. In nucleotides, the CDR3 is TGTGCCAGCAGTTACTCGAATAACAGGGGGTCTGAAGCTTTCTTT. This rearrangement joins TRBV6-5 to TRBJ1-1; the match to TRBD1 covers 8 bases. The V gene's germline CDR1 is MNHEY and CDR2 SVGAGI. The CDR3 contains 15 residues. J was trimmed by 6 bases and V by 0 bases; bases with no gene match: 6.

J is TRBJ1-2 and V is TRBV27; the D gene is possibly TRBD1 (5 bases). There are 12 residues in the CDR3. Germline V gene lookup returns CDR1 MNHEY and CDR2 SMNVEV (reference sequence). V was clipped by 4 bases and J by 8 bases, with 11 bases between them. The CDR3 DNA sequence: TGTGCCAGCAGTTCCGGGGCGGGAGGCTACACCTTC. Its translation is CASSSGAGGYTF.

The gene calls are TRBV4-3 and TRBJ2-1, with a tentative D call TRBD2 (5 bases). Germline CDR1 is LGHNA and CDR2 is YSLEER. V was cut by 4 bases and J by 5 bases, with 12 bases left in between. The CDR3 has 14 residues. The CDR3 DNA is TGCGCCAGCAGCCGGCACCCGGGGAACAATGAGCAGTTCTTC. Translated, it gives CASSRHPGNNEQFF.

The chain is built from TRBV7-6 and TRBJ2-5; D unclear. The V gene's germline CDR1 is SGHVS and CDR2 FNYEAQ. The V end was cut by 2 bases, the J end by 4 bases, with 8 bases between. This CDR3 is built from 13 residues. The CDR3 loop reads CASSLIFRETQYF. In DNA form, the CDR3 reads TGTGCCAGCAGCTTAATTTTCCGAGAGACCCAGTACTTC.

The chain is built from TRBV27 and TRBJ1-3; D is perhaps TRBD1 (6 bases). V shed 5 bases and J shed 2 bases, with 13 bases lying between them. The CDR3 is 15 amino acids. CDR1 MNHEY and CDR2 SMNVEV come from the germline V gene (reference sequence). This CDR3 reads CASSDPTGTGNTIYF. Here the CDR3 DNA reads TGTGCCAGCAGTGACCCAACAGGGACTGGAAACACCATATATTTT.

The gene calls are TRBV15 and TRBJ2-7, with TRBD1 as a possible D gene (6 bases). CDR3 length: 16 residues. The germline gives CDR1 LNHNV, CDR2 YYDKDF (reference sequence). V was cut by 5 bases and J by 0 bases, with 17 bases left in between. Here the CDR3 DNA reads TGTGCCACCAGCGGAGCACTCCAGGGGAACTCCTACGAGCAGTACTTC. Residues: CATSGALQGNSYEQYF.

This chain joins TRBV20-1 and TRBJ2-4, with a tentative D call TRBD1 (5 bases). The CDR3 extends over 9 amino acids. V lost 6 bases and J lost 8, with 5 bases in between. From germline, CDR1 is DFQATT and CDR2 SNEGSKA (reference sequence). The CDR3 DNA reads as TGCAGTGCGGGGCACATTCAGTACTTC. This encodes CSAGHIQYF.

The V and J genes are TRBV2 and TRBJ2-7, with TRBD2 identical over 7 bases. The CDR3 totals 16 residues. J lost 0 bases, V lost 5 bases, and 10 bases had no gene match. The V gene's germline CDR1 is SNHLY and CDR2 FYNNEI. CDR3 region: CASSLPAGDLSYEQYF. Written as DNA, the CDR3 is TGTGCCAGCAGTCTCCCGGCGGGAGACCTCTCCTACGAGCAGTACTTC.

The chain links TRBV27 to TRBJ2-1; TRBD2 agrees at 9 bases. CDR1 and CDR2 from the germline V gene are MNHEY and SMNVEV (reference sequence). The V gene end was trimmed by 3 bases and the J gene end by 5 bases; junction bases not matched to a gene: 14. This CDR3 has 18 residues. In DNA form, the CDR3 reads TGTGCCAGCAGTTTGGGCGGGAGGGCCTATATTCCCAACAATGAGCAGTTCTTC. This codes for CASSLGGRAYIPNNEQFF.

J is TRBJ2-7 and V is TRBV11-3, with a weak D call TRBD2 (5 bases). This CDR3 is 14 amino acids long. The V end was cut by 5 bases, the J end by 7 bases, with 18 bases between. CDR1 and CDR2 (germline): SGHNT, YENEEA. CDR3 amino acids: CASSHLDGGGEQYF. The CDR3 nucleotides are TGTGCCAGCAGCCATTTGGACGGCGGCGGGGAGCAGTACTTC. The whole variable domain, filled in from reference TRBV11-3 and TRBJ2-7, reads EAGVVQSPRYKIIEKKQPVAFWCNPISGHNTLYWYLQNLGQGPELLIRYENEEAVDDSQLPKDRFSAERLKGVDSTLKIQPAELGDSAVYLCASSHLDGGGEQYFGPGTRLTVT.

This clone was detected only a few times. The rearrangement joins TRBV10-1 to TRBJ2-1; D perhaps matches TRBD1 (6 bases). The germline gives CDR1 WNHNN, CDR2 SYGVQD (reference sequence). The CDR3 runs to 16 residues. Trimming removed 6 bases at V and 0 bases at J, with 15 bases between. The CDR3 spells CASSSHRVSSYNEQFF. The CDR3 DNA is TGCGCCAGCAGCTCACACAGGGTCTCCTCCTACAATGAGCAGTTCTTC.

This clone was seen a few times. The chain links TRBV28 to TRBJ2-4; 11 bases are a match to TRBD2. Germline lookup yields CDR1 MDHEN and CDR2 SYDVKM. This CDR3 is built from 18 residues. V shed 6 bases, J shed 4 bases, and the junction held 14 bases outside the gene matches. The CDR3: CASSPELAGVNLKNIQYF. CDR3 in DNA: TGTGCCAGCAGCCCAGAACTAGCGGGAGTAAATTTGAAAAACATTCAGTACTTC.

The genes are TRBV28 and TRBJ1-2; 7 bases line up with TRBD1. Germline loops: CDR1 MDHEN, CDR2 SYDVKM. This CDR3 region has 16 residues. V trimming: 4 bases; J trimming: 4 bases; junction bases outside the gene matches: 12. The CDR3 is CASSSRQGLVPYGYTF. DNA of the CDR3: TGTGCCAGCAGTTCAAGACAGGGCCTAGTCCCCTATGGCTACACCTTC.